Listed below are T cell receptor beta chains from one sample, sequenced in a study of T cell responses to AZD1222 COVID-19 vaccine. Assay: immunoSEQ multiplex PCR; the TCRdb copy retains only in-frame clones and omits some. Of about 160,000 clones in the sample, approximately 90% were seen once. The input for sequencing was peripheral blood, taken on day 0 of MenACWY control vaccination. The receptors come from an adult in good health. The CDR3 runs from the conserved cysteine through the conserved F or W.

CDR3 length,J gene,V gene,CDR3 protein
11,TRBJ2-7,TRBV30,CAWSTGTGRSF
13,TRBJ1-1,TRBV12-3/TRBV12-4,CASSFLRGTEAFF
14,TRBJ2-7,TRBV11-3,CASSVTGTTYEQYF
14,TRBJ1-5,TRBV28,CASSFGGLRQPQHF
19,TRBJ2-3,TRBV7-8,CASSLGQGAPLGRADTQYF
11,TRBJ2-7,TRBV24-1,CATSDRYEQYF
14,TRBJ1-4,TRBV5-8,CASSLGQGNEKLFF
12,TRBJ1-2,TRBV29-1,CSVEEPNYGYTF
15,TRBJ2-7,TRBV7-6,CASSLFPGEASEQYF
13,TRBJ1-5,TRBV7-2,CASSLNRGQPQHF
15,TRBJ2-7,TRBV3-1/TRBV3-2,CASSTNPAASYEQYF
16,TRBJ2-7,TRBV19,CASSILGQGSFYEQYF
14,TRBJ1-2,TRBV5-6,CASSAGQGNYGYTF
16,TRBJ2-1,TRBV7-9,CASSGLTSGIYNEQFF
15,TRBJ2-1,TRBV15,CATSRASEGGREQFF
13,TRBJ2-2,TRBV24-1,CAARARLTGELFF
16,TRBJ2-2,TRBV28,CASSWWTGAATGELFF
14,TRBJ1-2,TRBV7-8,CASSLTGEIYGYTF
16,TRBJ1-2,TRBV28,CASSLTRGQANYGYTF
13,TRBJ2-7,TRBV19,CASSGGTSYEQYF